The rows below give T cell receptor beta chains drawn from one sample of a study of blood T cell repertoires in COVID-19. Libraries were prepared by immunoSEQ multiplex PCR; TCRdb keeps only in-frame clonotypes and omits some of them. Of approximately 110,000 clones detected, 80% to 90% appear once; the ten largest clones hold about a third. The sequenced sample consisted of peripheral blood. The receptors derive from a woman older than 75 with acute or convalescent COVID-19. The CDR3 runs from the conserved cysteine through the conserved F or W. A D gene is named only where the DNA matches it firmly. The size of a clone is reported for some rows only, either as once, few or many, or as a class for expanded clones.

d_call	clone_size	v_call	j_call	cdr3_aa	cdr3_nt
TRBD1	-	TRBV11-2	TRBJ1-6	CASSPQGMASNSPLHF	TGTGCCAGCAGTCCACAGGGGATGGCCTCTAATTCACCCCTCCACTTT
TRBD2	once	TRBV7-9	TRBJ2-1	CASSSPSGGRSYNEQFF	TGTGCCAGCAGCTCTCCTAGCGGGGGGCGCTCCTACAATGAGCAGTTCTTC
-	-	TRBV5-4	TRBJ1-6	CASRRQQGTFNSPLHF	TGTGCCAGCAGAAGACAACAGGGAACTTTTAATTCACCCCTCCACTTT
TRBD2	once	TRBV2	TRBJ2-3	CASSGGVGTSGGPRDTQYF	TGTGCCAGCAGTGGAGGGGTCGGGACTAGCGGGGGGCCAAGAGATACGCAGTATTTT
TRBD1	once	TRBV28	TRBJ1-3	CASSKNGQGKGNTIYF	TGTGCCAGCAGTAAGAACGGACAGGGGAAAGGAAACACCATATATTTT
TRBD1	-	TRBV5-1	TRBJ2-1	CASSMGQVYNEQFF	TGCGCCAGCAGCATGGGACAGGTTTACAATGAGCAGTTCTTC
-	-	TRBV3-1/TRBV3-2	TRBJ1-6	CASSPPGSPLHF	TGTGCCAGCAGCCCGCCGGGGTCACCCCTCCACTTT
-	-	TRBV18	TRBJ1-1	CASSPPGRATEAFF	TGTGCCAGCTCACCACCAGGGCGGGCCACTGAAGCTTTCTTT
-	-	TRBV11-2	TRBJ2-5	CASSKGLQETQYF	TGTGCCAGCAGCAAGGGACTTCAAGAGACCCAGTACTTC
TRBD1	-	TRBV10-2	TRBJ1-5	CASLQGSNQPQHF	TGCGCCAGCCTACAGGGGAGCAATCAGCCCCAGCATTTT
TRBD2	-	TRBV27	TRBJ2-3	CASSIWRGDTDTQYF	TGTGCCAGCAGTATCTGGCGGGGGGACACAGATACGCAGTATTTT
-	-	TRBV18	TRBJ1-6	CASSNQPPGNNSPLHF	TGTGCCAGCTCAAACCAACCGCCGGGGAATAATTCGCCCCTCCACTTT
TRBD1	-	TRBV7-8	TRBJ2-7	CASSPLTGGILYEQYF	TGTGCCAGCAGCCCACTTACAGGGGGTATCCTCTACGAGCAGTACTTC
TRBD1	-	TRBV19	TRBJ1-1	CASSTRLRGPTEAFF	TGTGCCAGTAGTACGCGACTCAGGGGGCCCACTGAAGCTTTCTTT
TRBD2	-	TRBV7-3	TRBJ2-3	CASSLRAGGGTDTQYF	TGTGCCAGCAGCTTAAGGGCGGGGGGCGGCACAGATACGCAGTATTTT
TRBD1	-	TRBV2	TRBJ1-5	CASSEGQGDRTVNQPQHF	TGTGCCAGCAGTGAAGGCCAGGGGGACCGTACCGTCAACCAGCCCCAGCATTTT
-	-	TRBV7-6	TRBJ1-4	CASSLEVGGGEKLFF	TGTGCCAGCAGCTTAGAAGTGGGAGGGGGTGAAAAACTGTTTTTT
-	-	TRBV7-9	TRBJ1-4	CASSSSAGATNEKLFF	TGTGCCAGCAGCTCTAGCGCCGGTGCAACTAATGAAAAACTGTTTTTT
TRBD2	-	TRBV5-8	TRBJ2-3	CASSSGLAGTDTQYF	TGTGCCAGCAGCTCGGGACTAGCCGGCACAGATACGCAGTATTTT
-	-	TRBV7-8	TRBJ1-5	CASSLALGSNQPQHF	TGTGCCAGCAGCTTAGCGCTAGGTAGCAATCAGCCCCAGCATTTT
TRBD2	many	TRBV6-4	TRBJ2-3	CASSTAGAPTDTQYF	TGTGCCAGCAGCACAGCGGGGGCCCCTACAGATACGCAGTATTTT
-	-	TRBV28	TRBJ2-1	CASSKLGDTDYNEQFF	TGTGCCAGCAGTAAGCTCGGGGACACGGACTACAATGAGCAGTTCTTC
TRBD1	-	TRBV18	TRBJ2-7	CASSPGVGQLYEQYF	TGTGCCAGCTCCCCCGGGGTGGGACAGCTCTACGAGCAGTACTTC
-	-	TRBV19	TRBJ1-2	CASSTYRDSYGYTF	TGTGCCAGTAGTACTTACAGGGATTCCTATGGCTACACCTTC
-	-	TRBV27	TRBJ1-2	CASSPSPTGYGYTF	TGTGCCAGCAGTCCCTCCCCGACAGGCTATGGCTACACCTTC
-	-	TRBV9	TRBJ2-5	CASSGGTPGETQYF	TGTGCCAGCAGCGGCGGGACTCCAGGGGAGACCCAGTACTTC
TRBD1	-	TRBV18	TRBJ2-7	CASSPGQGADEQYF	TGTGCCAGCTCACCCGGACAGGGGGCCGACGAGCAGTACTTC
TRBD1	-	TRBV30	TRBJ1-4	CAWSSQGEEKLFF	TGTGCCTGGAGTAGTCAGGGGGAGGAAAAACTGTTTTTT
-	-	TRBV7-8	TRBJ2-3	CASSLAPAGGTDTQYF	TGTGCCAGCAGCTTGGCGCCGGCAGGTGGCACAGATACGCAGTATTTT
-	-	TRBV27	TRBJ1-3	CASSSRTPPGGNTIYF	TGTGCCAGCAGTTCTCGTACCCCCCCGGGGGGAAACACCATATATTTT